This TCR beta chain was documented in a study of T cell responses to AZD1222 COVID-19 vaccine. Study-level points and caveats: Spike-spanning, vaccine-associated CD4 TCRs were dominant at 160-218 and 743-854. Seropositive at baseline were only 5 to 7 AZD1222 recipients. Spike-specific TCR breadth and depth grew following two AZD1222 doses.

Libraries were prepared by immunoSEQ multiplex PCR; TCRdb keeps only in-frame clonotypes and omits some of them. The sample carries about 180,000 clones, 91% recorded once. Regarding this clone: Its matching antigen is unknown.

The source is an adult in good health. The source was peripheral blood, collected on day 0 of AZD1222 vaccination.

In nucleotides, the CDR3 is TGTGCCAGCACCAACAGGGGAGGTCAGCCCCAGCATTTT. Protein sequence: CASTNRGGQPQHF. The chain links TRBV12-3 or TRBV12-4 to TRBJ1-5; TRBD1 agrees at 7 bases. The CDR3 totals 13 residues. Unmatched junction bases numbered 6, after V lost 7 bases and J lost 6 bases.